This entry concerns a single T cell receptor (beta chain). Its antigen is unknown. The entry originates in a study of graft-versus-host responses after intestinal transplantation. Study-wide background: Recipients had transplants, and these were multivisceral, liver-intestinal, or isolated intestinal. Every transplant recipient was induced with anti-thymocyte globulin, then maintained on tacrolimus and steroids for about 3 years.

TCRdb's table, derived via immunoSEQ multiplex PCR, lists solely in-frame clones and lacks some. The repertoire has nearly 95,000 clones, roughly 91% of them found once; the top ten carry 2% to 2.5%. General study points: High graft-versus-host to host-versus-graft clonal ratios were found in allografts of patients who had graft-donor T cell macrochimerism. The authors found GvH clones in recipient marrow, some appearing first in ileum or blood.

The CDR3 spans 17 residues. V lost 5 bases to trimming and J lost 4 bases, with 21 bases between them. CDR1 is SGHVS and CDR2 is FQNEAQ in the germline V gene. This receptor was taken from a human donor who received an intestinal transplant. The sequencing here drew on unstimulated CD8+ T cells sorted from spleen or lymph node cells, taken before intestinal transplant. The chain carries TRBV7-8 and TRBJ2-1; a weak D match, TRBD2 (7 bases). The CDR3 here is CASSNPDLAGAYNEQFF. The CDR3 bases are TGTGCCAGCAGCAACCCAGATTTGGCGGGGGCTTACAATGAGCAGTTCTTC.